This T cell receptor (beta chain) is from a study of cytomegalovirus exposure and HLA in healthy donors. Some clones are missing from TCRdb's copy, which holds only in-frame ones; the method was immunoSEQ multiplex PCR. The table lists 90,000 to 110,000 clones, 86% of them singletons. Germline-derived CDR1 and CDR2 are MNHEY and SMNVEV (reference sequence). Trimming pared 5 bases from V and 0 bases from J, leaving 10 bases between. The CDR3 is made up of 14 amino acids. Worth noting for this clone: Its antigen is unidentified.

Regarding the study as a whole: There were some public TCRs occurring in many donors, but most TCR sequences were rare. It was reported that the classifier diagnosed cytomegalovirus status with high specificity and sensitivity in both the original and validation cohorts.

Material: PBMCs. This receptor was obtained from a woman aged 18-30 years in good health and CMV-seropositive. The chain carries TRBV27 and TRBJ1-1; no firm D call. CDR3 amino acids: CASSPLSLNTEAFF. Written as DNA, the CDR3 is TGTGCCAGCAGTCCCCTCTCCCTGAACACTGAAGCTTTCTTT.